These T cell receptor beta chains were read from a single sample in a study of T cells in Graves' hyperthyroidism and ophthalmopathy. Via MiXCR, TCRdb re-called the multiplex PCR reads, giving one row per CDR3 protein. The table has fewer than 600,000 distinct CDR3 sequences, around 13% seen once. The specimen was blood. These receptors were obtained from a woman between 40 and 55 years old with Graves' hyperthyroidism. CDR3s include the opening cysteine and the closing phenylalanine or tryptophan. Fields, in order: clone size, CDR3 length, V gene, D gene, J gene, CDR3 DNA, CDR3 protein. A D gene is named only where the DNA matches it firmly. Size values are once, few and many counts, or a class for expanded clones, and some rows have none.

many	13	TRBV2	.	TRBJ2-7	TGTGCCAGCAATCCTACAGGGTCCTACGAGCAGTACTTC	CASNPTGSYEQYF
.	14	TRBV5-6	TRBD1	TRBJ1-5	TGTGCCAGCAGCGTCGGGACAGGGAATCAGCCCCAGCATTTT	CASSVGTGNQPQHF
few	16	TRBV3-1	TRBD2	TRBJ2-1	TGTGCCAGCAGCCCCAAGGCGGGAGGGACTTACAATGAGCAGTTCTTC	CASSPKAGGTYNEQFF
many	15	TRBV7-9	.	TRBJ2-5	TGTGCCAGCAGCTCGCGGGAAAGGGTGCAAGAGACCCAGTACTTC	CASSSRERVQETQYF
few	13	TRBV29-1	.	TRBJ2-7	TGCAGCGTTGAGACTCAAAGCTCCTACGAGCAGTACTTC	CSVETQSSYEQYF
many	15	TRBV2	.	TRBJ1-5	TGTGCCTCAAGCGAGGGCCAGAATAGCAATCAGCCCCAGCATTTT	CASSEGQNSNQPQHF
many	17	TRBV12-3/TRBV12-4	TRBD2	TRBJ2-1	TGTGCCAGCAGTCCCTCGGTGATAGCGGGATACTACAATGAGCAGTTCTTC	CASSPSVIAGYYNEQFF
few	16	TRBV4-2	TRBD2	TRBJ2-1	TGTGCCAGCAGCCAAGGGGACTACGGAAAGATCAATGAGCAGTTCTTC	CASSQGDYGKINEQFF
many	15	TRBV11-2	TRBD2	TRBJ2-1	TGTGCCAGCAGCTTAGTTCTCGGGACTAGGAATGAGCAGTTCTTC	CASSLVLGTRNEQFF
few	14	TRBV2	.	TRBJ2-7	TGTGCCAGCACCGACCCGGTGAGCTCCTACGAGCAGTACTTC	CASTDPVSSYEQYF
few	14	TRBV12-3/TRBV12-4	.	TRBJ2-3	TGTGCCAGCAGTTTTAGACCTAGCACAGATACGCAGTATTTT	CASSFRPSTDTQYF
many	13	TRBV5-5	.	TRBJ1-4	TGTGCCAGCAGCGCCCGGCTGGAAGGAAAACTGTTTTTT	CASSARLEGKLFF
.	16	TRBV20-1	TRBD1	TRBJ2-2	TGCAGTGCTAGAGATTCCCGCCGACAGGGTTCCGGGGAGCTGTTTTTT	CSARDSRRQGSGELFF
many	16	TRBV11-2	.	TRBJ1-3	TGTGCCAGCAGCTTACAAGACGTCAGCTCTGGAAACACCATATATTTT	CASSLQDVSSGNTIYF
many	15	TRBV6-1	TRBD1	TRBJ2-5	TGTGCCAGCAGTTGGGGACAGAGCCTTCCGGGGACCCAGTACTTC	CASSWGQSLPGTQYF
many	15	TRBV2	.	TRBJ1-1	TGTGCCAGCAGTCCAGGGGTAGGGGTTGGCACTGAAGCTTTCTTT	CASSPGVGVGTEAFF
.	13	TRBV6-1	.	TRBJ1-1	TGTGCCAGCACGACAGAGATGAACACTGAAGCTTTCTTT	CASTTEMNTEAFF
many	13	TRBV18	.	TRBJ2-7	TGTGCCAGCTCACCCGCCACAGGCTACGAGCAGTACTTC	CASSPATGYEQYF
few	12	TRBV7-6	.	TRBJ2-1	TGTGCCAGCAGCTCCGGTGCACCTGAGCAGTTCTTC	CASSSGAPEQFF
.	12	TRBV19	.	TRBJ2-1	TGTGCCAGTAGTTCAAACCCTCCGGAGCAGTTCTTC	CASSSNPPEQFF
.	16	TRBV12-3/TRBV12-4	TRBD2	TRBJ2-2	TGTGCCAGCAGTATGACTAGCGGGAGCCGCACCGGGGAGCTGTTTTTT	CASSMTSGSRTGELFF
many	16	TRBV10-3	TRBD2	TRBJ2-7	TGTGCCATCTCCACCGATATAGCGGGGAGCTCCTACGAGCAGTACTTC	CAISTDIAGSSYEQYF
many	12	TRBV28	TRBD1	TRBJ1-2	TGTGCCAGCAGCGGACAGGGGTATGGCTACACCTTC	CASSGQGYGYTF
few	15	TRBV11-2	TRBD1	TRBJ1-4	TGTGCCAGCAGATGGGGGAGACAGGGGTATGAAAAACTGTTTTTT	CASRWGRQGYEKLFF
many	14	TRBV11-2	.	TRBJ2-3	TGTGCCAGCAGCTTACTCATAGGGACAGATACGCAGTATTTT	CASSLLIGTDTQYF
many	13	TRBV20-1	.	TRBJ2-2	TGCAGTGCTCCGACCCCCTACACCGGGGAGCTGTTTTTT	CSAPTPYTGELFF
few	14	TRBV24-1	.	TRBJ2-2	TGTGCCACCAGCAGGGGGGAAAACACCGGGGAGCTGTTTTTT	CATSRGENTGELFF
many	13	TRBV27	TRBD1	TRBJ2-1	TGTGCCAGCAGTTTATCAGGGGGCCATGAGCAGTTCTTC	CASSLSGGHEQFF
few	15	TRBV15	.	TRBJ2-1	TGTGCCACCCGAGGGGGTCCGAGCTCCTACAATGAGCAGTTCTTC	CATRGGPSSYNEQFF
.	15	TRBV5-1	TRBD1	TRBJ2-7	TGCGCCAGCAGCTGGGGACAGGCGATCTCCTACGAGCAGTACTTC	CASSWGQAISYEQYF
once	17	TRBV18	.	TRBJ1-5	TGTGCCAGCTCACCTTCGCGAGGGACCACGGGCAATCAGCCCCAGCATTTT	CASSPSRGTTGNQPQHF
many	15	TRBV28	TRBD1	TRBJ2-3	TGTGCCAGCAGTTCACAGGGGGCTTTGGCAGATACGCAGTATTTT	CASSSQGALADTQYF
.	14	TRBV6-6	.	TRBJ2-1	TGTGCCAGCAGTTACTCCCTAGGCCCCAATGAGCAGTTCTTC	CASSYSLGPNEQFF
many	16	TRBV3-1	.	TRBJ1-4	TGTGCCAGCAGCCGGACGGAAGGGGGGCTTGATGAAAAACTGTTTTTT	CASSRTEGGLDEKLFF
few	14	TRBV5-1	TRBD1	TRBJ2-7	TGCGCCAGCCCAAGGACAGGGAGCTCCTACGAGCAGTACTTC	CASPRTGSSYEQYF
many	15	TRBV18	TRBD1	TRBJ1-1	TGTGCCAGCTCACCGCGACAGGGGGGACGCACTGAAGCTTTCTTT	CASSPRQGGRTEAFF
.	16	TRBV6-5	.	TRBJ2-3	TGTGCCAGCAGTTACAGGGAAGGAGTTGGCACAGATACGCAGTATTTT	CASSYREGVGTDTQYF
few	12	TRBV6-1	.	TRBJ2-3	TGTGCCAGCAGTGACTCGGAAGATACGCAGTATTTT	CASSDSEDTQYF
.	13	TRBV20-1	.	TRBJ1-4	TGCAGTGCGCAAAGGATTTCGAATGAAAAACTGTTTTTT	CSAQRISNEKLFF
.	16	TRBV27	TRBD2	TRBJ2-1	TGTGCCAGCAGAACTGAAAGGACTAGCGGCTACAATGAGCAGTTCTTC	CASRTERTSGYNEQFF
few	14	TRBV5-1	.	TRBJ2-7	TGCGCCAGCAGCTTGTGGTTGGGGGCCTACGAGCAGTACTTC	CASSLWLGAYEQYF